The clone carrying this T cell receptor beta chain was counted a single time. Its specificity is unknown. This sample stems from a study of cytomegalovirus exposure and HLA in healthy donors. Across the whole study: There were fewer than 130 million unique TCR beta sequences, drawn from about 179 million T cells, in an earlier analysis. General study points: HLA allele associations emerged for some 16,000 TCR beta sequences in a later analysis, at 0.05 false discovery rate. In a later analysis, CMV-associated beta chains were mostly HLA-associated, it appeared. In vitro work confirmed that a few CMV-associated chains recognize CMV antigens.

In the PCR, 60 Vbeta and 13 Jbeta primers were used. Profiling relied on immunoSEQ multiplex PCR, and the TCRdb table lists in-frame clones only, not all of them. The data contain about 200,000 clones, about 78% of them singletons. Sequenced input: PBMCs. The clonotype originates from a woman under 40 in good health and CMV-seronegative.

In DNA form, the CDR3 reads TGTGCCAGCAGATTTATAGCGGCCAGCTCCTACAATGAGCAGTTCTTC. It specifies CASRFIAASSYNEQFF. The chain links TRBV27 to TRBJ2-1; TRBD2 is a possible D gene (6 bases). Germline V gives CDR1 MNHEY, CDR2 SMNVEV (reference sequence). The CDR3 runs 16 residues. V dropped 6 bases and J dropped 0 bases, with 15 bases sitting between them.